The 15 T cell receptor beta chains in this list originate from one sample, sequenced in a study of shared clonotypes between healthy human individuals. TCRdb keeps only in-frame clones here, not all; method: immunoSEQ multiplex PCR. The sample contains millions of clones, 90% to 95% of which appear only once. CD8 cells regarded as naive lacked CD45RO, were positively chosen for CCR7, and omitted terminally differentiated effector memory CD45RA+ cells. The sample consisted of naive CD8+ T cells from PBMCs. These receptors came from a man aged 18 to 30 in good health. Some clones in this sample may be carry-over from other donors' samples.

The genes are TRBV5-1 and TRBJ2-7; D not certain. Germline-derived CDR1 and CDR2 are SGHRS and YFSETQ. The CDR3 is made up of 15 amino acids. The germline V and J ends were trimmed by 0 bases and 1 base, with 11 bases remaining between them. The CDR3 spells CASSLAFVGSYEQYF. The DNA for the CDR3 is TGCGCCAGCAGCTTGGCCTTCGTTGGGTCCTACGAGCAGTACTTC. Full variable domain (rest looked up from reference TRBV5-1 and TRBJ2-7): KAGVTQTPRYLIKTRGQQVTLSCSPISGHRSVSWYQQTPGQGLQFLFEYFSETQRNKGNFPGRFSGRQFSNSRSEMNVSTLELGDSALYLCASSLAFVGSYEQYFGPGTRLTVT.

The sample holds one count of this clone. The V gene is TRBV7-2, the J gene TRBJ2-1; 14 positions match TRBD2. This CDR3 is built from 17 residues. From germline, CDR1 is SGHTA and CDR2 FQGNSA. V shed 8 bases, J shed 10 bases, and the junction held 16 bases outside the gene matches. CDR3 in amino acids: CASHAHTPGLAGVEQFF. As DNA, the CDR3 is TGTGCCAGCCACGCCCATACTCCGGGACTAGCGGGAGTGGAGCAGTTCTTC.

The rearrangement links TRBV27 to TRBJ2-7; D is unresolved. Looked up from germline, CDR1 is MNHEY and CDR2 is SMNVEV (reference sequence). The V gene lost 6 bases and the J gene lost 4 bases, with 16 bases spanning the gap. This CDR3 is 14 amino acids long. CDR3 region: CASSQDPLGYEQYF. In DNA form, the CDR3 reads TGTGCCAGCAGCCAAGACCCTCTAGGTTACGAGCAGTACTTC.

The V and J genes are TRBV9 and TRBJ2-7; TRBD1 is a possible D gene (7 bases). The CDR3 sequence is 14 residues long. Looked up from germline, CDR1 is SGDLS and CDR2 is YYNGEE. The ends were cut back, 4 bases at V and 2 bases at J, with 13 bases in the middle. CDR3 amino acids: CASSPGGTAYEQYF. The CDR3 bases are TGTGCCAGCAGCCCTGGAGGGACAGCCTACGAGCAGTACTTC.

The rearrangement joins TRBV7-2 to TRBJ2-3, with D possibly matching TRBD2 (5 bases). The germline V gene has CDR1 SGHTA and CDR2 FQGNSA. CDR3 size: 12 residues. V was cut by 5 bases and J by 6 bases, with 9 bases left in between. The CDR3, as DNA: TGTGCCAGCAGCGGAGGTCCTGATACGCAGTATTTT. This gives the protein CASSGGPDTQYF.

In nucleotides, the CDR3 is TGTGCCAGCAGTTTCCGGGGCTTGCGCACTGAAGCTTTCTTT. Translating gives CASSFRGLRTEAFF. This chain uses TRBV28 with TRBJ1-1, with D possibly matching TRBD1 (5 bases). The CDR3 is made up of 14 amino acids. With 3 bases removed from V and 4 bases from J, the gap between germline ends came to 12 bases. Germline lookup yields CDR1 MDHEN and CDR2 SYDVKM.

Concerning this clone itself: The junction differs from germline at one of its ends, possibly a read error. The CDR3 reads CASWDSSGNAIYF. The CDR3 bases are TGTGCCAGCTGGGACAGCTCTGGAAACGCCATATATTTT. This chain links TRBV2 with TRBJ1-3, with 7 bases fitting TRBD1. This CDR3 has 13 amino acids. The germline V gene has CDR1 SNHLY and CDR2 FYNNEI.

The genes are TRBV27 and TRBJ2-7; the match to TRBD2 covers 14 bases. Germline-derived CDR1 and CDR2 are MNHEY and SMNVEV (reference sequence). V shed 5 bases, J shed 5 bases, and the junction held 11 bases outside the gene matches. The CDR3 consists of 17 residues. CDR3 protein: CASSLPGLAGAPHEQYF. As DNA, the CDR3 is TGTGCCAGCAGTCTCCCGGGACTAGCGGGGGCCCCCCACGAGCAGTACTTC.

J is TRBJ2-7 and V is TRBV9, with 7 bases aligning to TRBD1. Trimming removed 6 bases from V and 2 bases from J; junction bases left unmatched: 14. This CDR3 comprises 16 residues. Germline lookup yields CDR1 SGDLS and CDR2 YYNGEE. The CDR3 region is CASNLNRDSLPYEQYF. The CDR3, as DNA: TGTGCCAGCAACTTAAACCGGGACAGCCTTCCCTACGAGCAGTACTTC.

The rearrangement uses TRBV29-1 and TRBJ2-5; D not certain. The CDR3 runs to 17 residues. V dropped 0 bases and J dropped 1 base, with 18 bases sitting between them. Looked up from germline, CDR1 is SQVTM and CDR2 is ANQGSEA. The CDR3 bases are TGCAGCGTTGAAGATCCCGTGACGAAGATTCCCCAAGAGACCCAGTACTTC. The encoded protein is CSVEDPVTKIPQETQYF. Full variable domain (missing parts from reference TRBV29-1 and TRBJ2-5): SAVISQKPSRDICQRGTSLTIQCQVDSQVTMMFWYRQQPGQSLTLIATANQGSEATYESGFVIDKFPISRPNLTFSTLTVSNMSPEDSSIYLCSVEDPVTKIPQETQYFGPGTRLLVL.

The rearrangement uses TRBV19 and TRBJ2-7; D may be TRBD2 (5 bases). This CDR3 has 14 amino acids. Trimming left V 8 bases short and J 3 bases short, with 17 bases between. CDR1 and CDR2 from the germline V gene are LNHDA and SQIVND (reference sequence). Written as DNA, the CDR3 is TGTGCCAGTGCCCCCGGCCTCGGAGGCTACGAGCAGTACTTC. Translation: CASAPGLGGYEQYF.

The rearrangement uses TRBV7-9 and TRBJ1-1; no clear D. The CDR3 sequence is 12 residues long. Germline loops: CDR1 SEHNR, CDR2 FQNEAQ (reference sequence). V was shortened by 5 bases and J by 6 bases, with 10 bases between the two germline ends. The CDR3 DNA sequence: TGTGCCAGCAGCCATTCTATCCCTGAAGCTTTCTTT. As protein: CASSHSIPEAFF. The full variable domain, with the rest looked up from reference TRBV7-9 and TRBJ1-1, is DTGVSQNPRHKITKRGQNVTFRCDPISEHNRLYWYRQTLGQGPEFLTYFQNEAQLEKSRLLSDRFSAERPKGSFSTLEIQRTEQGDSAMYLCASSHSIPEAFFGQGTRLTVV.

This clone was picked up one time. This chain connects TRBV2 to TRBJ2-2; no clear D. Trimming shortened V by 1 base and J by 0 bases, and 6 bases separated the two germline ends. This CDR3 comprises 15 residues. Germline V CDR1 and CDR2: SNHLY, FYNNEI. CDR3 coding DNA: TGTGCCAGCAGTGAAGGAGCCTCGAACACCGGGGAGCTGTTTTTT. Translation gives CASSEGASNTGELFF.

This clone has a single count. The V call is TRBV19, the J call TRBJ1-2; D uncertain. Trimming shortened V by 3 bases and J by 1 base, and 12 bases separated the two germline ends. Germline V lookup: CDR1 LNHDA, CDR2 SQIVND (reference sequence). The CDR3 has 15 residues. CDR3 sequence reads: CASSMVGIGNYGYTF. DNA of the CDR3: TGTGCCAGTAGTATGGTGGGGATCGGTAACTATGGCTACACCTTC.

The rearrangement uses TRBV4-2 and TRBJ1-1, with 7 bases fitting TRBD1. This CDR3 is 15 amino acids long. Germline V gene lookup returns CDR1 LGHNA and CDR2 YNFKEQ. Trimming removed 1 base from V and 1 base from J; junction bases left unmatched: 3. CDR3 sequence: CASSQGWTGNTEAFF. The CDR3 nucleotides are TGTGCCAGCAGCCAAGGCTGGACAGGGAACACTGAAGCTTTCTTT.